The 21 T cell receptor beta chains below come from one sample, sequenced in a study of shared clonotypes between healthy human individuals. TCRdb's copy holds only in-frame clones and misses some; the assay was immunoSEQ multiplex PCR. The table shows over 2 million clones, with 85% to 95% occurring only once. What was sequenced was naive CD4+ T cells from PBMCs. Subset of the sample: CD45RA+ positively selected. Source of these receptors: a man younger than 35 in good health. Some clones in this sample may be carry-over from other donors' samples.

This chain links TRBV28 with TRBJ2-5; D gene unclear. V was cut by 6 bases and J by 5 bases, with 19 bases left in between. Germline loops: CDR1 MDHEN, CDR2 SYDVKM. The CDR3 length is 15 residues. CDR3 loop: CASRSRRPVRETQYF. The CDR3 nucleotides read TGTGCCAGCAGGAGCCGACGCCCGGTGAGGGAGACCCAGTACTTC.

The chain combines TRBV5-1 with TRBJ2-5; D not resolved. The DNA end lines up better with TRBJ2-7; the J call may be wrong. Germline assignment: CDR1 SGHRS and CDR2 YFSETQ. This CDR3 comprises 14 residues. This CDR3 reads CASSLGVASYEQYF. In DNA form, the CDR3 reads TGCGCCAGCAGCTTGGGGGTCGCGTCCTACGAGCAGTACTTC.

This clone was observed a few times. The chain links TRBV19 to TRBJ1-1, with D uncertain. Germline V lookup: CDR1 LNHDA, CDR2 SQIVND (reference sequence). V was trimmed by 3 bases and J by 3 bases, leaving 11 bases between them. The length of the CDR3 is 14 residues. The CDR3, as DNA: TGTGCCAGTAGTATTGAGGCTGGGGACACTGAAGCTTTCTTT. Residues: CASSIEAGDTEAFF.

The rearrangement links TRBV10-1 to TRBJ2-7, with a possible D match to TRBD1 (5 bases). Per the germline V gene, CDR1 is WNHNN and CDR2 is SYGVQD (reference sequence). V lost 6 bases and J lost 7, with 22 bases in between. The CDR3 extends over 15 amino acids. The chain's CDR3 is CASSSSRAGLEEQYF. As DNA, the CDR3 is TGCGCCAGCAGCTCCTCCCGGGCAGGGTTGGAGGAGCAGTACTTC.

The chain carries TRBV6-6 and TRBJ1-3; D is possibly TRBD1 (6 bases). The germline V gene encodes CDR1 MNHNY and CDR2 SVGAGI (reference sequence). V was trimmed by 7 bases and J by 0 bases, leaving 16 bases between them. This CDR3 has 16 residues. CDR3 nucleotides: TGTGCCAGCACCGTAAGACAGGTAGCCTCTGGAAACACCATATATTTT. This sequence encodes CASTVRQVASGNTIYF.

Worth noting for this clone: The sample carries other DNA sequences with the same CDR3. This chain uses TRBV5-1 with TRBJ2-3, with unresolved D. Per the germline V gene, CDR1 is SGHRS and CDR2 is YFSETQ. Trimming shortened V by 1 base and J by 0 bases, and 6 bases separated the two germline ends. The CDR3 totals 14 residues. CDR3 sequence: CASSLNPSTDTQYF. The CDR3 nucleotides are TGCGCCAGCAGCTTGAACCCTAGCACAGATACGCAGTATTTT. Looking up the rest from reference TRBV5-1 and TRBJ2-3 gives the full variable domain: KAGVTQTPRYLIKTRGQQVTLSCSPISGHRSVSWYQQTPGQGLQFLFEYFSETQRNKGNFPGRFSGRQFSNSRSEMNVSTLELGDSALYLCASSLNPSTDTQYFGPGTRLTVL.

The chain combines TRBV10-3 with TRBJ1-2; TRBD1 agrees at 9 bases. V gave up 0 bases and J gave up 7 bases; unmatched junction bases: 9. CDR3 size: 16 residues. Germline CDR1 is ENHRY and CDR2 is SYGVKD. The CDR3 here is CAISESRPGQGGGYTF. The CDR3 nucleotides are TGTGCCATCAGTGAGTCCCGACCGGGACAGGGAGGTGGCTACACCTTC.

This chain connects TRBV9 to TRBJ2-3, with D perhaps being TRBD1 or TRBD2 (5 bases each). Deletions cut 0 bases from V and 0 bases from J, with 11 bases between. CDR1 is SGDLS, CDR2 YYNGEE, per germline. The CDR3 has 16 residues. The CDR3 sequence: CASSVGTWGSTDTQYF. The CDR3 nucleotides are TGTGCCAGCAGCGTAGGAACGTGGGGGAGCACAGATACGCAGTATTTT.

The CDR3 nucleotides are TGTGCCAGCAGTTCGCCGCGGGGACAGGGGCAAGTGAATCAGCCCCAGCATTTT. Amino acid sequence: CASSSPRGQGQVNQPQHF. The chain links TRBV28 to TRBJ1-5; 10 bases align to TRBD1. Trimming removed 4 bases from V and 4 bases from J; junction bases left unmatched: 13. CDR3 length: 18 amino acids. Germline V gene data show CDR1 as MDHEN and CDR2 as SYDVKM.

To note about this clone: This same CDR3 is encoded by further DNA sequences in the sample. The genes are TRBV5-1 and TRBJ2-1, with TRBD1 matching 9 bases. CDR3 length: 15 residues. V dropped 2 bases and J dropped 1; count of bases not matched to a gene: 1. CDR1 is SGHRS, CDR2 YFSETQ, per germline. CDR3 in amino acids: CASSFGTGSYNEQFF. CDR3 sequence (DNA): TGCGCCAGCAGCTTCGGGACAGGGTCCTACAATGAGCAGTTCTTC.

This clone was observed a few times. In nucleotides, the CDR3 is TGCGCCAGCAGCCAAGGGCCAGGGGATCAGCCCCAGCATTTT. This gives the protein CASSQGPGDQPQHF. The chain has TRBV4-1 and TRBJ1-5; possibly TRBD1 for D (6 bases). Between the trimmed V and J ends, which lost 1 base and 5 bases, there was a span of 9 bases. This CDR3 region has 14 residues. Germline V gene sequence: CDR1 MGHRA, CDR2 YSYEKL.

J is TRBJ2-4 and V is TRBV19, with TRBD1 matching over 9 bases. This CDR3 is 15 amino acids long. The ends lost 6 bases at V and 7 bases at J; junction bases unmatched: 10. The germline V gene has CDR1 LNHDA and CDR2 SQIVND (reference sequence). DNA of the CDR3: TGTGCCAGTAGACGCCGGGACAGGGAGAGGAACATTCAGTACTTC. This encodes CASRRRDRERNIQYF. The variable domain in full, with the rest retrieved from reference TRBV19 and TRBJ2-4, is DGGITQSPKYLFRKEGQNVTLSCEQNLNHDAMYWYRQDPGQGLRLIYYSQIVNDFQKGDIAEGYSVSREKKESFPLTVTSAQKNPTAFYLCASRRRDRERNIQYFGAGTRLSVL.

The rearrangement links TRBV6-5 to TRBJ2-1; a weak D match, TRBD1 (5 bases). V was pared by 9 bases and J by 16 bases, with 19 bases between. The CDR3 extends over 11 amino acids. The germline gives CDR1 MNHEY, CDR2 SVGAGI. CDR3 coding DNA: TGTGCCAGTCACAGGTCGGGTAAGGTTTTCTTC. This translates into CASHRSGKVFF.

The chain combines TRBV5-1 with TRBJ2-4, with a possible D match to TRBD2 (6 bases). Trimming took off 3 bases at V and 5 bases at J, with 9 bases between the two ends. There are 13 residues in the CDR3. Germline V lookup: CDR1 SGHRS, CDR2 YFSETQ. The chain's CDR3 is CASSYGGENIQYF. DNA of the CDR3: TGCGCCAGCAGCTACGGCGGGGAAAACATTCAGTACTTC.

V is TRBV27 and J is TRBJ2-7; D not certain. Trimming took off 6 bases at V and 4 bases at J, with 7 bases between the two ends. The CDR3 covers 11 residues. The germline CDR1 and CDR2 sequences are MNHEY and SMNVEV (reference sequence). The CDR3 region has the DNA TGTGCCAGCAGCCAAAATTACGAGCAGTACTTC. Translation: CASSQNYEQYF.

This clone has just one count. The CDR3 region is CASSLVQLSSYEQYF. DNA of the CDR3: TGTGCCAGCAGCTTAGTACAGCTATCCTCCTACGAGCAGTACTTC. J is TRBJ2-7 and V is TRBV11-2; no definite D call. CDR1 is SGHAT and CDR2 is FQNNGV in the germline V gene. Trimming left V 1 base short and J 0 bases short, with 10 bases between. The CDR3 runs to 15 residues.

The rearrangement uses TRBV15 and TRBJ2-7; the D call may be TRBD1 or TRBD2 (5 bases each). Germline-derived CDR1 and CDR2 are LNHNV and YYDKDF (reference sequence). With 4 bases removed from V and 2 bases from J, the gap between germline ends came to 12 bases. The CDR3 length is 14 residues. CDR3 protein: CATSKLGAPYEQYF. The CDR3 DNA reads TGTGCCACCAGCAAACTAGGGGCCCCCTACGAGCAGTACTTC.

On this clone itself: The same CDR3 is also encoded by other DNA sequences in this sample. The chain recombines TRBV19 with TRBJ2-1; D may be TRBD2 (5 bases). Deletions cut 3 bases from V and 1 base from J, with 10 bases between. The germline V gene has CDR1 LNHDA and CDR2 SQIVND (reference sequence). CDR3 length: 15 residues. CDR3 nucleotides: TGTGCCAGTAGTATTTCGGGGTTATCCTACAATGAGCAGTTCTTC. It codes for CASSISGLSYNEQFF.

The CDR3 protein is CASSHSNTEAFF. The CDR3 nucleotides are TGTGCCAGCAGTCACTCGAACACTGAAGCTTTCTTT. The chain joins TRBV5-4 to TRBJ1-1; D unresolved. V lost 5 bases, J lost 1 base, and 6 bases lay in between. Germline values: CDR1 SGHNT, CDR2 YYREEE (reference sequence). The CDR3 loop spans 12 amino acids.

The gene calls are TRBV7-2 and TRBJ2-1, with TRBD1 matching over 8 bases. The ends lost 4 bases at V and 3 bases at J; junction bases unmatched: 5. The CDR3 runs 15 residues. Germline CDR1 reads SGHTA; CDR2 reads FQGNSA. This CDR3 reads CASSSSGGFYNEQFF. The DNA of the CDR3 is TGTGCCAGCAGCTCCTCAGGGGGCTTCTACAATGAGCAGTTCTTC.

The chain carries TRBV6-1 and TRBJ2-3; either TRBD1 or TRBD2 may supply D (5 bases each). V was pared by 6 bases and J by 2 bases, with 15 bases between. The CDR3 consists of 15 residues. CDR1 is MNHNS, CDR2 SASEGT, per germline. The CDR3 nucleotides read TGTGCCAGCAGAGGTGGCGGAGGACACACAGATACGCAGTATTTT. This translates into CASRGGGGHTDTQYF.